The entry below describes one T cell receptor beta chain. These data belong to a study of blood T cell repertoires in COVID-19. Authors' analysis steps: Amplification with reference gene primers provided the estimates of nucleated cell counts. The protocol was immunoSEQ multiplex PCR, while the TCRdb copy is restricted to in-frame clones and leaves out a portion. V and J calls and clone size are those listed in that table; D and trimming were worked out from the DNA. The sample shows some 210,000 clones, 65% to 90% of them seen only once. Those enrolled, adults aged roughly 18 to 100 years, came from 20 to 25 US areas. This CDR3 is built from 12 residues. Germline CDR1 is MNHEY and CDR2 is SMNVEV (reference sequence). Trimming removed 8 bases from V and 4 bases from J, with 10 bases in between.

The V call is TRBV27, the J call TRBJ2-3; D gene ambiguous. The clonotype originates from a woman aged 50 to 65 with acute COVID-19. Sequenced: PBMCs or T cells enriched from blood (not recorded which). The CDR3 is CASFSPPDTQYF. As DNA, the CDR3 is TGTGCCAGCTTCTCCCCCCCAGATACGCAGTATTTT.